Below are 23 T cell receptor beta chains sequenced from a single sample in a study of blood T cell repertoires in COVID-19. This table comes from immunoSEQ multiplex PCR, and its TCRdb copy is limited to in-frame clones, with some not included. The data show about 160,000 clones, with 82% seen just once and 7% held by the top ten. The sequenced material came from peripheral blood. These receptor sequences come from a woman aged 35 to 49 with COVID-19, enrolled during active disease.

Remarks on this clone: The identical CDR3 is also encoded by other nucleotide sequences in the sample. J is TRBJ1-5 and V is TRBV29-1; D gene unclear. V was trimmed by 4 bases and J by 5 bases, leaving 12 bases between them. The CDR3 extends over 13 amino acids. Germline V gene sequence: CDR1 SQVTM, CDR2 ANQGSEA. The CDR3 nucleotides read TGCAGCGTTGGAGCGGGAGGCGATCAGCCCCAGCATTTT. Amino acid sequence: CSVGAGGDQPQHF.

The rearrangement uses TRBV2 and TRBJ1-5; tentatively, D is TRBD1 (5 bases). This CDR3 has 14 residues. Looked up from germline, CDR1 is SNHLY and CDR2 is FYNNEI. Deletions cut 4 bases from V and 3 bases from J, with 10 bases between. CDR3 loop: CASSVATVNQPQHF. CDR3 in DNA: TGTGCCAGCAGTGTAGCGACAGTCAATCAGCCCCAGCATTTT.

This chain connects TRBV5-1 to TRBJ2-7; 11 nucleotides agree with TRBD2. Germline CDR1 SGHRS, CDR2 YFSETQ. This CDR3 contains 18 residues. V lost 0 bases, J lost 0 bases, and 8 bases stayed unmatched. CDR3 sequence: CASSLGRTSGWSSYEQYF. CDR3 nucleotides: TGCGCCAGCAGCTTGGGTCGGACTAGCGGGTGGAGCTCCTACGAGCAGTACTTC.

This chain joins TRBV2 and TRBJ1-3, with a weak D call TRBD1 (5 bases). Trimming stripped 6 bases from V and 7 bases from J, with 19 bases between. This CDR3 is 15 amino acids long. The germline V gene encodes CDR1 SNHLY and CDR2 FYNNEI. The CDR3 nucleotides read TGTGCCAGCAGGGACCTTGCGCAGGGCCGTAACACCATATATTTT. This sequence encodes CASRDLAQGRNTIYF.

This chain connects TRBV7-3 to TRBJ1-1; perhaps TRBD1 as D (5 bases). CDR1 and CDR2 (germline): SGHTA, FQGTGA. The CDR3 consists of 13 residues. The germline V and J ends were trimmed by 5 bases and 1 base, with 8 bases remaining between them. CDR3 protein: CASSDGQNTEAFF. The CDR3 coding sequence is TGTGCCAGCAGCGATGGACAGAACACTGAAGCTTTCTTT.

The J gene is TRBJ2-6, the V gene TRBV6-5; D is possibly TRBD2 (6 bases). The CDR3 loop spans 16 amino acids. V was trimmed by 3 bases and J by 0 bases, leaving 9 bases between them. The germline CDR1 and CDR2 sequences are MNHEY and SVGAGI. DNA of the CDR3: TGTGCCAGCAGTTATCGGGGGAGCTCTGGGGCCAACGTCCTGACTTTC. This sequence encodes CASSYRGSSGANVLTF.

The chain joins TRBV10-2 to TRBJ2-1; no firm D call. Germline V gene lookup returns CDR1 WSHSY and CDR2 SAAADI. This CDR3 is built from 14 residues. Trimming stripped 4 bases from V and 6 bases from J, with 13 bases between. As DNA, the CDR3 is TGCGCCAGCAGTGGTCTAGTTGGTGGCAATGAGCAGTTCTTC. It codes for CASSGLVGGNEQFF.

J is TRBJ2-7 and V is TRBV5-5; 10 nucleotides match TRBD2. From germline, CDR1 is SGHKS and CDR2 YYEKEE (reference sequence). CDR3 length: 15 amino acids. Unmatched junction bases numbered 6, after V lost 4 bases and J lost 2 bases. The CDR3 protein is CASSPQLAGTYEQYF. The CDR3 DNA is TGTGCCAGCAGCCCCCAACTAGCGGGGACCTACGAGCAGTACTTC.

On this clone itself: In the same sample, other DNA sequences code for this CDR3. This chain links TRBV19 with TRBJ2-1, with 7 bases lining up with TRBD1. Losses at the gene ends were 1 base for V and 9 bases for J; bases not matched to a gene: 3. This CDR3 contains 13 residues. Germline-derived CDR1 and CDR2 are LNHDA and SQIVND (reference sequence). The CDR3 loop is CASSIGGGAEQFF. CDR3 nucleotides: TGTGCCAGTAGTATAGGAGGGGGCGCTGAGCAGTTCTTC.

The chain recombines TRBV4-1 with TRBJ2-7; D is unresolved. Trimming left V 0 bases short and J 1 base short, with 10 bases between. The germline gives CDR1 MGHRA, CDR2 YSYEKL. This CDR3 spans 15 amino acids. CDR3 nucleotides: TGCGCCAGCAGCCAAGATCTGGGCTCTTCCTACGAGCAGTACTTC. Translation gives CASSQDLGSSYEQYF.

The CDR3 nucleotides read TGCAGCGTTGAGGGCAGTTTACCTTACGAGCAGTACTTC. Encoded protein: CSVEGSLPYEQYF. This rearrangement joins TRBV29-1 to TRBJ2-7, with D uncertain. The germline V and J ends were trimmed by 3 bases and 4 bases, with 13 bases remaining between them. The germline gives CDR1 SQVTM, CDR2 ANQGSEA. This CDR3 has 13 residues.

The chain has TRBV19 and TRBJ2-3; 9 nucleotides line up with TRBD2. Per the germline V gene, CDR1 is LNHDA and CDR2 is SQIVND (reference sequence). There are 15 residues in the CDR3. J was trimmed by 2 bases and V by 5 bases; bases with no gene match: 5. CDR3 loop: CASSGPSGITDTQYF. The CDR3 DNA reads as TGTGCCAGTAGTGGCCCTAGCGGGATCACAGATACGCAGTATTTT.

The CDR3 spells CASSPYSREETQYF. The CDR3 nucleotides are TGTGCCAGCAGCCCATATTCAAGAGAGGAGACCCAGTACTTC. The chain has TRBV7-2 and TRBJ2-5; no reliable D call. The ends were cut back, 5 bases at V and 5 bases at J, with 15 bases in the middle. The germline gives CDR1 SGHTA, CDR2 FQGNSA. The CDR3 is 14 residues long.

The chain joins TRBV30 to TRBJ1-3; D ambiguous. Trimming shortened V by 3 bases and J by 0 bases, and 9 bases separated the two germline ends. The CDR3 consists of 14 residues. Germline CDR1 reads GTSNPN; CDR2 reads SVGIG (reference sequence). The CDR3 sequence: CAWSQHYSGNTIYF. The CDR3 DNA is TGTGCCTGGAGCCAACACTACTCTGGAAACACCATATATTTT.

This sequence joins TRBV19 and TRBJ2-5; the D gene is possibly TRBD1 (5 bases). The length of the CDR3 is 15 residues. Germline lookup yields CDR1 LNHDA and CDR2 SQIVND (reference sequence). Between the trimmed V and J ends, which lost 3 bases and 2 bases, there was a span of 13 bases. CDR3 DNA: TGTGCCAGTAGTATTGGTGCCGACAGACAAGAGACCCAGTACTTC. This codes for CASSIGADRQETQYF.

A single count supports this clone. The chain couples TRBV28 to TRBJ1-2; D not resolved. From germline, CDR1 is MDHEN and CDR2 SYDVKM. This CDR3 is 12 amino acids long. V was shortened by 4 bases and J by 8 bases, with 11 bases between the two germline ends. Written as DNA, the CDR3 is TGTGCCAGCAGTTCCCCGGGAGGCGGCTACACCTTC. Translated, it gives CASSSPGGGYTF.

The rearrangement joins TRBV6-5 to TRBJ2-1; 13 bases are a match to TRBD2. This CDR3 has 15 amino acids. V lost 4 bases to trimming and J lost 7 bases; unmatched junction nucleotides: 4. Germline lookup yields CDR1 MNHEY and CDR2 SVGAGI. The CDR3: CASSSGTSGTNEQFF. The CDR3 DNA follows: TGTGCCAGCAGTTCCGGGACTAGCGGGACTAATGAGCAGTTCTTC.

This sequence joins TRBV11-2 and TRBJ1-6; D unresolved. The CDR3 has 14 residues. Germline CDR1 SGHAT, CDR2 FQNNGV. The V end lost 3 bases, the J end lost 10 bases, and 13 bases lay between the germline ends. CDR3 coding DNA: TGTGCCAGCAGCTTCTCAGAAGGGAGCTCACCCCTCCACTTT. Protein sequence: CASSFSEGSSPLHF.

This sequence joins TRBV2 and TRBJ1-1; possible D gene TRBD1, 6 bases. Germline loops: CDR1 SNHLY, CDR2 FYNNEI. The CDR3 is 14 amino acids. The V end was cut by 7 bases, the J end by 3 bases, with 15 bases between. The DNA for the CDR3 is TGTGCCAGCACCCAGGGGAGGGGTTACACTGAAGCTTTCTTT. The encoded protein is CASTQGRGYTEAFF.

The rearrangement links TRBV28 to TRBJ2-3; TRBD2 agrees at 9 bases. Germline V gene sequence: CDR1 MDHEN, CDR2 SYDVKM. The CDR3 has 15 amino acids. The V and J ends lost 3 bases and 4 bases, in that order; junction bases with no gene match: 5. The CDR3 sequence is CASSFGGRASDTQYF. CDR3 nucleotide sequence: TGTGCCAGCAGTTTTGGCGGGAGGGCCTCAGATACGCAGTATTTT.

The rearrangement joins TRBV6-5 to TRBJ2-2, with 11 nucleotides matching TRBD2. CDR3 length equals 14 residues. The V gene's germline CDR1 is MNHEY and CDR2 SVGAGI. After removal of 7 bases from V and 8 bases from J, the junction contained 6 bases not matched to a gene. CDR3 sequence reads: CASTRLAGGGELFF. CDR3 nucleotides: TGTGCCAGCACACGGCTAGCGGGAGGAGGGGAGCTGTTTTTT.

J is TRBJ2-1 and V is TRBV10-2; a weak D match, TRBD1 (6 bases). This CDR3 has 12 amino acids. Germline CDR1 is WSHSY and CDR2 is SAAADI. The ends were cut back, 5 bases at V and 7 bases at J, with 9 bases in the middle. As DNA, the CDR3 is TGCGCCAGCAGTTACAGGGAGAATGAGCAGTTCTTC. It specifies CASSYRENEQFF.

Written as DNA, the CDR3 is TGTGCCAGCAGCGACAGAATCGGGGAGCTGTTTTTT. Its protein is CASSDRIGELFF. V gene TRBV11-3 combines with J gene TRBJ2-2, with TRBD1 as a possible D gene (5 bases). CDR1 and CDR2 from the germline V gene are SGHNT and YENEEA. The ends were cut back, 5 bases at V and 7 bases at J, with 8 bases in the middle. This CDR3 region has 12 residues.